The 25 T cell receptor beta chains given below trace back to one sample, sequenced in a study of blood T cell repertoires in COVID-19. Libraries were prepared by immunoSEQ multiplex PCR; TCRdb keeps only in-frame clonotypes and omits some of them. The sample has about 140,000 clones, around four fifths seen once. Sample: PBMCs or T cells enriched from blood (not recorded which). The source is a woman aged 50 to 65 with acute COVID-19.

V usage is TRBV4-3 and J usage is TRBJ1-6; D ambiguous. The V gene lost 1 base and the J gene lost 9 bases, with 13 bases spanning the gap. Germline assignment: CDR1 LGHNA and CDR2 YSLEER. The CDR3 runs to 15 residues. CDR3 bases: TGCGCCAGCAGCCAAGGAGCTGTAGATAGTTCACCCCTCCACTTT. This codes for CASSQGAVDSSPLHF.

The rearrangement joins TRBV7-2 to TRBJ2-5; tentatively, D is TRBD1 (6 bases). Trimming took 2 bases from V and 5 from J, leaving 15 bases between them. The V gene's germline CDR1 is SGHTA and CDR2 FQGNSA. CDR3 length: 15 amino acids. Here the CDR3 reads CASSLMAGVRETQYF. Here the CDR3 DNA reads TGTGCCAGCAGCTTAATGGCAGGGGTAAGGGAGACCCAGTACTTC.

The rearrangement joins TRBV19 to TRBJ1-5; the match to TRBD1 covers 8 bases. J lost 0 bases, V lost 7 bases, and 5 bases had no gene match. The CDR3 contains 15 residues. The germline V gene has CDR1 LNHDA and CDR2 SQIVND (reference sequence). The CDR3 DNA reads TGTGCCAGTAAAGAGGACAGGGTTAGCAATCAGCCCCAGCATTTT. Translated, it gives CASKEDRVSNQPQHF. The variable domain in full, completed from reference TRBV19 and TRBJ1-5, reads DGGITQSPKYLFRKEGQNVTLSCEQNLNHDAMYWYRQDPGQGLRLIYYSQIVNDFQKGDIAEGYSVSREKKESFPLTVTSAQKNPTAFYLCASKEDRVSNQPQHFGDGTRLSIL.

The chain joins TRBV9 to TRBJ1-2; D gene unclear. Germline V CDR1 and CDR2: SGDLS, YYNGEE. The CDR3 length is 13 residues. V lost 4 bases to trimming and J lost 8 bases, with 15 bases between them. Here the CDR3 DNA reads TGTGCCAGCAGCCCCCTTCCCGGGAAGGGCTACACCTTC. Translating gives CASSPLPGKGYTF.

V gene TRBV9 combines with J gene TRBJ2-7, with 9 bases lining up with TRBD2. J gave up 5 bases and V 3 bases, and 3 bases lay outside the gene matches. From germline, CDR1 is SGDLS and CDR2 YYNGEE. This CDR3 has 13 amino acids. The CDR3 region is CASSGSGGNEQYF. Written as DNA, the CDR3 is TGTGCCAGCAGCGGAAGCGGGGGGAACGAGCAGTACTTC.

This chain connects TRBV11-3 to TRBJ2-5; D might be TRBD2 (6 bases). CDR1 and CDR2 from the germline V gene are SGHNT and YENEEA. CDR3 length: 15 residues. V was cut by 0 bases and J by 3 bases, with 11 bases left in between. In nucleotides, the CDR3 is TGTGCCAGCAGCTTAGAGGGGACTCTCAAAGAGACCCAGTACTTC. Its translation: CASSLEGTLKETQYF.

This clone was seen once. J is TRBJ2-2 and V is TRBV7-8; 7 nucleotides line up with TRBD1. Germline trimming cut 5 bases from V and 1 base from J; bases unmatched to any gene: 1. CDR1 is SGHVS and CDR2 is FQNEAQ in the germline V gene. This CDR3 is 14 amino acids long. The CDR3 loop reads CASSGDRNTGELFF. The CDR3 region has the DNA TGTGCCAGCAGCGGGGACAGGAACACCGGGGAGCTGTTTTTT. Full variable domain (missing parts from reference TRBV7-8 and TRBJ2-2): GAGVSQSPRYKVAKRGQDVALRCDPISGHVSLFWYQQALGQGPEFLTYFQNEAQLDKSGLPSDRFFAERPEGSVSTLKIQRTQQEDSAVYLCASSGDRNTGELFFGEGSRLTVL.

The V gene is TRBV7-2, the J gene TRBJ2-7, with a tentative D call TRBD1 (6 bases). Germline values: CDR1 SGHTA, CDR2 FQGNSA. The germline V and J ends were trimmed by 5 bases and 3 bases, with 17 bases remaining between them. There are 15 residues in the CDR3. The CDR3 loop reads CASSHLVEGDYEQYF. The CDR3 coding sequence is TGTGCCAGCAGCCATTTGGTTGAGGGGGACTACGAGCAGTACTTC.

J is TRBJ2-7 and V is TRBV29-1; TRBD2 agrees at 7 bases. The junction had 14 bases not matched to a gene; V was cut back by 1 base and J by 2 bases. This CDR3 spans 17 amino acids. Germline V gene sequence: CDR1 SQVTM, CDR2 ANQGSEA. CDR3 DNA: TGCAGCGTTGAAGTAGTTCGGGCGGGAGCTCCGACCTACGAGCAGTACTTC. Translated: CSVEVVRAGAPTYEQYF.

The rearrangement uses TRBV5-1 and TRBJ2-7, with 9 bases matching TRBD1. Germline CDR1 SGHRS, CDR2 YFSETQ. The ends lost 0 bases at V and 1 base at J; junction bases unmatched: 5. This CDR3 comprises 16 residues. CDR3 nucleotides: TGCGCCAGCAGCTTGGATGGACAGGGGCCGTCCTACGAGCAGTACTTC. Translated: CASSLDGQGPSYEQYF.

The J gene is TRBJ2-1, the V gene TRBV30; TRBD1 agrees at 11 bases. With 3 bases clipped from V and 4 bases from J, the junction kept 5 bases outside the gene matches. The CDR3 totals 15 residues. The germline V gene encodes CDR1 GTSNPN and CDR2 SVGIG (reference sequence). The CDR3 coding sequence is TGTGCCTGGAGCGCCGGGACAGGGGGTTACAATGAGCAGTTCTTC. Residues: CAWSAGTGGYNEQFF.

DNA for the CDR3: TGTGCCGAGCAGCGCTCCCCGCGGTCCTTCGGGGAGGGGTCCTACGAGCAGTACTTC. Translated: CAEQRSPRSFGEGSYEQYF. The chain is built from TRBV11-3 and TRBJ2-7; TRBD2 agrees at 7 bases. CDR1 and CDR2 (germline): SGHNT, YENEEA. The CDR3 runs 19 residues. V lost 11 bases and J lost 1; bases outside the gene matches: 26.

V is TRBV28 and J is TRBJ2-3; D is undetermined. Germline CDR1 and CDR2: MDHEN and SYDVKM. CDR3 length: 15 amino acids. V gave up 4 bases and J gave up 2 bases, with 13 bases separating them. In nucleotides, the CDR3 is TGTGCCAGCAGTTCCCCGACAAGAACCACAGATACGCAGTATTTT. It specifies CASSSPTRTTDTQYF.

The V call is TRBV28, the J call TRBJ2-7; possible D gene TRBD2, 6 bases. CDR1 MDHEN and CDR2 SYDVKM come from the germline V gene. Trimming removed 5 bases at V and 2 bases at J, with 10 bases between. This CDR3 has 13 amino acids. The CDR3 protein is CASSEGGPYEQYF. CDR3 DNA: TGTGCCAGCAGTGAGGGAGGCCCCTACGAGCAGTACTTC.

The gene calls are TRBV10-1 and TRBJ2-3; the match to TRBD1 covers 12 bases. Germline CDR1 WNHNN, CDR2 SYGVQD (reference sequence). Trimming took 1 base from V and 4 from J; bases not matched to a gene: 3. This CDR3 is built from 16 residues. CDR3 region: CASSELGQGAPDTQYF. The CDR3 coding sequence is TGCGCCAGCAGTGAGTTGGGACAGGGGGCCCCAGATACGCAGTATTTT.

This clone was seen only a few times. The V and J genes are TRBV28 and TRBJ1-2, with 9 nucleotides matching TRBD1. J was trimmed by 7 bases and V by 6 bases; bases with no gene match: 15. This CDR3 is built from 16 residues. Germline-derived CDR1 and CDR2 are MDHEN and SYDVKM. The CDR3 spells CASSRPGTGYQSGYTF. CDR3 DNA: TGTGCCAGCAGCCGTCCCGGGACAGGGTATCAATCTGGCTACACCTTC.

The genes are TRBV4-3 and TRBJ2-7; unclear D gene. The length of the CDR3 is 13 residues. V lost 0 bases and J 7 bases, leaving 10 bases between the germline ends. Germline-derived CDR1 and CDR2 are LGHNA and YSLEER. The CDR3 spells CASSQELVREQYF. CDR3 DNA: TGCGCCAGCAGCCAAGAACTTGTTCGGGAGCAGTACTTC.

This chain uses TRBV7-8 with TRBJ2-2, with TRBD1 matching 7 bases. Germline values: CDR1 SGHVS, CDR2 FQNEAQ. V was pared by 5 bases and J by 1 base, with 7 bases of the junction left unmatched. This CDR3 region has 16 residues. The CDR3 DNA sequence: TGTGCCAGCAGCGAATACCGGACAGGGAACACCGGGGAGCTGTTTTTT. Amino acid sequence: CASSEYRTGNTGELFF.

The rearrangement links TRBV5-6 to TRBJ1-1, with TRBD1 matching over 8 bases. Germline CDR1 SGHDT, CDR2 YYEEEE. The junction had 10 bases not matched to a gene; V was cut back by 2 bases and J by 4 bases. The CDR3 is 16 residues long. The CDR3 DNA sequence: TGTGCCAGCAGCTTAATCCTTACAGGGGGTACCACTGAAGCTTTCTTT. This sequence encodes CASSLILTGGTTEAFF.

This chain links TRBV5-8 with TRBJ2-1; 7 nucleotides match TRBD1. CDR3 length equals 15 residues. With V trimmed by 5 bases and J by 12 bases, 17 bases remained unmatched. Germline V gives CDR1 SGHTS, CDR2 YDEGEE. The DNA for the CDR3 is TGTGCCAGCAGTCATGGACAGGCATCGGTTATTGTGCAGTTCTTC. It encodes CASSHGQASVIVQFF.

The count of this clone is one. The chain recombines TRBV30 with TRBJ2-5; 8 positions match TRBD2. The CDR3 has 12 amino acids. Germline V lookup: CDR1 GTSNPN, CDR2 SVGIG (reference sequence). V lost 3 bases and J lost 5; bases outside the gene matches: 2. The CDR3 protein is CAWRASGETQYF. As DNA, the CDR3 is TGTGCCTGGAGGGCTAGCGGGGAGACCCAGTACTTC.

The gene calls are TRBV5-4 and TRBJ1-4; perhaps TRBD1 as D (5 bases). CDR1 is SGHNT and CDR2 is YYREEE in the germline V gene (reference sequence). The length of the CDR3 is 15 residues. V was cut by 0 bases and J by 7 bases, with 13 bases left in between. The CDR3 spells CASSLGPGLSEKLFF. CDR3 bases: TGTGCCAGCAGCTTGGGGCCAGGGCTAAGTGAAAAACTGTTTTTT. The variable domain in full, with the rest retrieved from reference TRBV5-4 and TRBJ1-4, is ETGVTQSPTHLIKTRGQQVTLRCSSQSGHNTVSWYQQALGQGPQFIFQYYREEENGRGNFPPRFSGLQFPNYSSELNVNALELDDSALYLCASSLGPGLSEKLFFGSGTQLSVL.

V is TRBV24-1 and J is TRBJ2-5; maybe TRBD1 (5 bases). The germline V gene encodes CDR1 KGHDR and CDR2 SFDVKD. CDR3 length: 15 residues. V lost 4 bases to trimming and J lost 4 bases, with 15 bases between them. CDR3 region: CATSDPRRVRETQYF. The CDR3 bases are TGTGCCACCAGTGACCCACGCAGGGTACGAGAGACCCAGTACTTC.

The V and J genes are TRBV5-1 and TRBJ1-1; the D gene is possibly TRBD1 (6 bases). The germline gives CDR1 SGHRS, CDR2 YFSETQ. The CDR3 covers 15 residues. Trimming took 0 bases from V and 6 from J, leaving 15 bases between them. The CDR3 protein is CASSLASGRGAEAFF. In DNA form, the CDR3 reads TGCGCCAGCAGCTTGGCCTCAGGGAGGGGGGCTGAAGCTTTCTTT.

This clone was counted between two and nine times. The rearrangement joins TRBV2 to TRBJ2-1; TRBD2 aligns across 14 bases. The CDR3 totals 16 residues. CDR1 and CDR2 from the germline V gene are SNHLY and FYNNEI. V was clipped by 7 bases and J by 8 bases; unmatched bases: 10. The CDR3 reads CASNAGTSGSWDEQFF. CDR3 DNA sequence: TGTGCCAGCAACGCCGGGACTAGCGGGAGTTGGGATGAGCAGTTCTTC.